The next 12 T cell receptor beta chains were all read from a single sample in a study of HIV-infected patients and healthy controls. 400 to 550 ng RNA was reverse transcribed with alpha and beta constant-region primers. Alpha and beta chain libraries were made separately by chain-specific third strand synthesis with multiplexing indices. TCRdb re-derived calls from the 5' RACE reads in MiXCR, one entry per CDR3 protein. The table lists about 10,000 distinct CDR3 sequences, over 9.5% of them singletons. All unsorted peripheral T cells were captured because whole blood was used without fractionation. The source material was blood, sampled before antiretroviral therapy. The receptor source for this set is an adult with HIV infection.

The table lists this clonotype with many counts. The genes are TRBV6-5 and TRBJ2-5; 10 bases agree with TRBD1. V was pared by 6 bases and J by 3 bases, with 10 bases of the junction left unmatched. Germline V gives CDR1 MNHEY, CDR2 SVGAGI. CDR3 length: 16 residues. CDR3 protein: CASRNRDRGGEETQYF. Here the CDR3 DNA reads TGTGCCAGCAGAAACCGGGACAGGGGAGGGGAAGAGACCCAGTACTTC.

This clonotype has at least ten counts. The CDR3: CASSLKTGSGKETQYF. CDR3 DNA sequence: TGTGCCAGCAGCTTAAAGACAGGGAGCGGAAAAGAGACCCAGTACTTC. V and J are TRBV5-6 and TRBJ2-5, with 7 positions matching TRBD1. The V segment lost 2 bases and the J segment 3 bases; nucleotides outside the gene matches: 10. Germline loops: CDR1 SGHDT, CDR2 YYEEEE. This CDR3 has 16 amino acids.

This clonotype was detected many times. The CDR3 loop is CASSLDPNSPLHF. The DNA of the CDR3 is TGTGCCAGCAGCTTAGATCCAAATTCACCCCTCCACTTT. The chain has TRBV11-2 and TRBJ1-6, with D uncertain. This CDR3 spans 13 amino acids. From germline, CDR1 is SGHAT and CDR2 FQNNGV. V was clipped by 0 bases and J by 7 bases, with 4 bases between them. The whole variable domain, filled in from reference TRBV11-2 and TRBJ1-6, reads EAGVAQSPRYKIIEKRQSVAFWCNPISGHATLYWYQQILGQGPKLLIQFQNNGVVDDSQLPKDRFSAERLKGVDSTLKIQPAKLEDSAVYLCASSLDPNSPLHFGNGTRLTVT.

This clonotype has only a few counts. This rearrangement joins TRBV4-3 to TRBJ2-1; 7 positions agree with TRBD1. J lost 9 bases, V lost 3 bases, and 5 bases had no gene match. This CDR3 has 13 amino acids. CDR1 is LGHNA, CDR2 YSLEER, per germline. The CDR3 bases are TGCGCCAGCAGCCAGGCGAGGGGGCTTGAGCAGTTCTTC. Encoded protein: CASSQARGLEQFF.

J is TRBJ1-2 and V is TRBV29-1; tentatively, D is TRBD1 (6 bases). This CDR3 has 13 residues. Trimming cost V 6 bases and J 4 bases, with 15 bases left between them. Germline loops: CDR1 SQVTM, CDR2 ANQGSEA. The CDR3, as DNA: TGCAGCGTGGTCAGAGGGGGAGGCTATGGCTACACCTTC. Residues: CSVVRGGGYGYTF.

This clonotype is labeled as medium-sized (0.01 to 0.1%). This chain uses TRBV10-3 with TRBJ2-1; D is possibly TRBD2 (6 bases). The CDR3 contains 17 residues. CDR1 ENHRY and CDR2 SYGVKD come from the germline V gene. V lost 2 bases and J 2 bases, leaving 16 bases between the germline ends. The CDR3 sequence is CAISEPPEGTTYNEQFF. The CDR3 DNA reads as TGTGCCATCAGTGAGCCACCGGAGGGGACGACCTACAATGAGCAGTTCTTC.

The rearrangement joins TRBV4-1 to TRBJ1-5, with D possibly TRBD1 on 6 matching bases. Germline V gene lookup returns CDR1 MGHRA and CDR2 YSYEKL. V was shortened by 0 bases and J by 0 bases, with 12 bases between the two germline ends. The CDR3 runs to 17 residues. The chain's CDR3 is CASSQDLGGLSNQPQHF. The CDR3 DNA is TGCGCCAGCAGCCAAGATCTCGGGGGCCTTAGCAATCAGCCCCAGCATTTT.

V and J are TRBV6-1 and TRBJ2-1; no clear D. CDR1 is MNHNS and CDR2 is SASEGT in the germline V gene. This CDR3 is built from 11 residues. The V end was cut by 8 bases, the J end by 9 bases, with 11 bases between. The CDR3 here is CASYGWGEQFF. Here the CDR3 DNA reads TGTGCCAGCTATGGGTGGGGTGAGCAGTTCTTC.

This clonotype was counted many times. V is TRBV6-2 or TRBV6-3 and J is TRBJ2-7; D possibly corresponds to TRBD1 (6 bases). The CDR3 covers 14 residues. Germline V gene data show CDR1 as MNHEY and CDR2 as SVGEGT. V was shortened by 6 bases and J by 1 base, with 13 bases between the two germline ends. The CDR3, as DNA: TGTGCCAGCAGGCGGACAGCAACTTCCTACGAGCAGTACTTC. Its translation is CASRRTATSYEQYF.

This clonotype was seen at least ten times. V gene TRBV6-6 combines with J gene TRBJ2-1; a weak D match, TRBD2 (6 bases). Germline-derived CDR1 and CDR2 are MNHNY and SVGAGI (reference sequence). This CDR3 is 15 amino acids long. The ends were cut back, 7 bases at V and 4 bases at J, with 17 bases in the middle. CDR3 in amino acids: CASISTPGAYNEQFF. CDR3 in DNA: TGTGCCAGCATTTCTACCCCGGGAGCTTACAATGAGCAGTTCTTC.

This clonotype was detected many times. V gene TRBV7-8 combines with J gene TRBJ2-1, with D unclear. CDR3 size: 11 residues. V lost 0 bases, J lost 10 bases, and 4 bases lay in between. Germline V lookup: CDR1 SGHVS, CDR2 FQNEAQ. This CDR3 is CASSLAGEQFF. The CDR3 nucleotides read TGTGCCAGCAGCTTAGCGGGGGAGCAGTTCTTC. The variable domain in full, with the rest retrieved from reference TRBV7-8 and TRBJ2-1, is GAGVSQSPRYKVAKRGQDVALRCDPISGHVSLFWYQQALGQGPEFLTYFQNEAQLDKSGLPSDRFFAERPEGSVSTLKIQRTQQEDSAVYLCASSLAGEQFFGPGTRLTVL.

This clonotype has at least ten counts. The chain couples TRBV5-6 to TRBJ2-7; 8 nucleotides align to TRBD1. Trimming took 2 bases from V and 4 from J; bases not matched to a gene: 8. The CDR3 covers 15 residues. Germline CDR1 reads SGHDT; CDR2 reads YYEEEE. DNA for the CDR3: TGTGCCAGCAGCTTTGGGGACAGGACTACTTACGAGCAGTACTTC. Protein product: CASSFGDRTTYEQYF.